This T cell receptor beta chain was found in a study of blood T cell repertoires in COVID-19. Study context: Sources were T cells, B-cell-depleted T cells, or PBMCs; the material itself was cDNA or gDNA.

In the authors' methods: Reference gene primer amplification gave estimated nucleated cell counts. Data came from immunoSEQ multiplex PCR; TCRdb stores just in-frame clones and leaves some out. V and J calls and clone size follow that table, whereas D and trimming were derived from the DNA. The sample has around 300,000 clones; roughly 85% are singletons. The V segment lost 4 bases and the J segment 5 bases; nucleotides outside the gene matches: 13. Germline CDR1 reads MNHEY; CDR2 reads SVGAGI. There are 16 residues in the CDR3. V is TRBV6-5 and J is TRBJ1-1; TRBD1 matches at 7 bases. This TCR came from a woman between 50 and 59 years old who had recovered from COVID-19. Sequencing was carried out using peripheral blood. This CDR3 is CASSSIASTGRTEAFF. CDR3 in DNA: TGTGCCAGCAGTTCCATCGCTTCGACAGGGAGAACTGAAGCTTTCTTT.